This TCR beta chain came from a study of blood T cell repertoires in COVID-19. This clone showed up just once. CDR3 size: 13 residues. Germline V gene data show CDR1 as SGHDT and CDR2 as YYEEEE. Germline trimming cut 4 bases from V and 7 bases from J; bases unmatched to any gene: 7. TCRdb's copy holds only in-frame clones and misses some; the assay was immunoSEQ multiplex PCR. Of 450,000 to 500,000 clones in the sample, less than 90% are singletons; the top ten hold 6.5% to 9.5%. The chain joins TRBV5-6 to TRBJ1-2, with 7 bases fitting TRBD1. This receptor was taken from a woman aged 60-75 years who had recovered from COVID-19. The source material was PBMCs or T cells enriched from blood (not recorded which). The CDR3 is CASSPGGLGGYTF. The CDR3, as DNA: TGTGCCAGCAGCCCAGGGGGGTTGGGTGGCTACACCTTC.